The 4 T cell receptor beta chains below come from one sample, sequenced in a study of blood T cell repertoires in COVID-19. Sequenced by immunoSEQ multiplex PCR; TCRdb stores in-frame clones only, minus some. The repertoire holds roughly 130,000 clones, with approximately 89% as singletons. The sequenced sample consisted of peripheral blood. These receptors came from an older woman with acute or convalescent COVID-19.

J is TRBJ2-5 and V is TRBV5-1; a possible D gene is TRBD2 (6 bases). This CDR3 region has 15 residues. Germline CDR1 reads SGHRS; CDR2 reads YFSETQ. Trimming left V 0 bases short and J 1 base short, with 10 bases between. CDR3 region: CASSLGGGPQETQYF. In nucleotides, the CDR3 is TGCGCCAGCAGCTTGGGAGGAGGGCCCCAAGAGACCCAGTACTTC.

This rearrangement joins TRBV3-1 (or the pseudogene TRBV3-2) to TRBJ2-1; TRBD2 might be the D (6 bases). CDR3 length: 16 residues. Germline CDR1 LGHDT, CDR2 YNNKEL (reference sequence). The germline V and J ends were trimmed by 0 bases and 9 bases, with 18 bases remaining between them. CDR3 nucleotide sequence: TGTGCCAGCAGCCAAGATGATTCCGCCCTGGGGGGTGAGCAGTTCTTC. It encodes CASSQDDSALGGEQFF.

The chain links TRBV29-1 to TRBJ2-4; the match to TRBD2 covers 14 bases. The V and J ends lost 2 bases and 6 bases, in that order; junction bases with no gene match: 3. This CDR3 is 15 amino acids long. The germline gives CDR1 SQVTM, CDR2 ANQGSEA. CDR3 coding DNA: TGCAGCGTTGAAATCGGGACTAGCGGGAGAAACATTCAGTACTTC. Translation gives CSVEIGTSGRNIQYF.

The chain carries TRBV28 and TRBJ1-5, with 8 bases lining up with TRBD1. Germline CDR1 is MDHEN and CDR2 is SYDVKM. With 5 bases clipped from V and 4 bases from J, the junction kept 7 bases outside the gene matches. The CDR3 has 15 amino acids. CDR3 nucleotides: TGTGCCAGCAGTATCGGGACAGGAACTAATCAGCCCCAGCATTTT. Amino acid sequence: CASSIGTGTNQPQHF.